This T cell receptor beta chain was retrieved from a study of T-cell reconstitution after alpha-beta-depleted transplantation in children. The library targeted TCRbeta and was prepared with unique molecular identifiers. TCRdb re-called the PCR reads through MiXCR, storing one row per CDR3 protein. The repertoire has about 980,000 distinct CDR3 sequences, about 29% of them found once; the top ten carry over 25%. J gave up 5 bases and V 5 bases, and 10 bases lay outside the gene matches. Germline values: CDR1 DFQATT, CDR2 SNEGSKA (reference sequence). The CDR3 loop spans 14 amino acids. This clonotype was observed once.

The source is a boy under three years old who had a stem cell transplant for SCID, so the T cells may come from the graft donor. The source material was PBMCs, mostly from graft donor cells, sampled 360 days after TCRalphabeta/CD19-depleted stem cell transplant. The chain uses TRBV20-1 and TRBJ2-7; 9 bases are shared with TRBD1. CDR3 nucleotides: TGCAGTGCTGGACCGGGACAGGGTTACGACGAGCAGTACTTC. Amino acids: CSAGPGQGYDEQYF.